The rows below give T cell receptor beta chains drawn from one sample of a study of blood T cell repertoires in COVID-19. This table comes from immunoSEQ multiplex PCR, and its TCRdb copy is limited to in-frame clones, with some not included. The sample holds about 190,000 clones, roughly 83% seen once. The sample was PBMCs or T cells enriched from blood (not recorded which). These receptors were collected from a woman in her 30s who had recovered from COVID-19. Each CDR3 is given with its conserved first and last residue. D genes are given only for firm matches. Some rows mark clone size as missing; the rest say once, few, many or name a class of expanded clone.

V gene	D gene	clone size	J gene	CDR3 protein	CDR3 DNA
TRBV6-6	-	-	TRBJ2-2	CASSYLDTGELFF	TGTGCCAGCAGTTACTTAGACACCGGGGAGCTGTTTTTT
TRBV28	TRBD2	few	TRBJ2-7	CASTTPGLIFYEQYF	TGTGCCAGCACCACTCCGGGACTAATCTTCTACGAGCAGTACTTC
TRBV9	TRBD1	once	TRBJ1-2	CASSVVGQGDGYTF	TGTGCCAGCAGCGTAGTCGGGCAGGGGGATGGCTACACCTTC
TRBV28	-	-	TRBJ1-2	CASSPPGGGYTF	TGTGCCAGCAGCCCCCCTGGCGGTGGCTACACCTTC
TRBV2	TRBD1	once	TRBJ2-3	CASTGDRGSDTQYF	TGTGCCAGCACAGGGGACAGAGGATCAGATACGCAGTATTTT
TRBV6-5	TRBD1	-	TRBJ1-2	CASSYLMGQIYGYTF	TGTGCCAGCAGTTACCTCATGGGACAGATCTATGGCTACACCTTC
TRBV7-2	-	-	TRBJ1-1	CASSPSRVNTEAFF	TGTGCCAGCAGCCCCAGCCGGGTGAACACTGAAGCTTTCTTT
TRBV5-6	-	-	TRBJ1-2	CASSPRAGGGYGYTF	TGTGCCAGCAGCCCCCGTGCGGGAGGGGGCTATGGCTACACCTTC
TRBV7-2	-	-	TRBJ1-4	CASSLAGPGREKLFF	TGTGCCAGCAGCTTAGCGGGTCCAGGGAGGGAAAAACTGTTTTTT
TRBV5-1	-	few	TRBJ2-1	CASSIVGGRNEQFF	TGCGCCAGCAGCATCGTCGGTGGGCGCAATGAGCAGTTCTTC
TRBV28	TRBD1	-	TRBJ2-5	CASSTPGQGKTQYF	TGTGCCAGCAGTACCCCGGGACAGGGGAAGACCCAGTACTTC
TRBV27	TRBD1	-	TRBJ1-5	CASSFGGTGGMMPQHF	TGTGCCAGCAGTTTCGGGGGGACAGGGGGAATGATGCCCCAGCATTTT
TRBV27	-	once	TRBJ1-2	CASSLYHGGLDGYTF	TGTGCCAGCAGTTTATACCACGGGGGGCTTGATGGCTACACCTTC
TRBV7-3	TRBD2	-	TRBJ2-1	CASSSDGAGALDEQFF	TGTGCCAGCAGCTCCGATGGGGCGGGAGCTCTAGATGAGCAGTTCTTC
TRBV5-4	TRBD2	-	TRBJ2-1	CASSLASGGFSYNEQFF	TGTGCCAGCAGCTTGGCTAGCGGGGGGTTCTCCTACAATGAGCAGTTCTTC
TRBV6-5	-	-	TRBJ1-3	CASRSTESSGNTIYF	TGTGCCAGCAGAAGTACGGAGAGCTCTGGAAACACCATATATTTT
TRBV5-4	-	few	TRBJ2-7	CASSIQGLYEQYF	TGTGCCAGCAGCATACAGGGTCTCTACGAGCAGTACTTC
TRBV18	TRBD1	once	TRBJ1-3	CASSPLGTVLSGNTIYF	TGTGCCAGCTCACCACTAGGGACAGTCCTCTCTGGAAACACCATATATTTT
TRBV28	TRBD2	-	TRBJ2-5	CASSPGGWEETQYF	TGTGCCAGCAGTCCGGGGGGGTGGGAAGAGACCCAGTACTTC
TRBV23-1	TRBD2	-	TRBJ2-2	CASSQSQLAGENTGELFF	TGCGCCAGCAGTCAATCGCAACTAGCGGGGGAGAACACCGGGGAGCTGTTTTTT
TRBV5-1	TRBD2	-	TRBJ2-6	CASSSTSGGAPGANVLTF	TGCGCCAGCAGCTCGACTAGCGGGGGGGCTCCTGGGGCCAACGTCCTGACTTTC
TRBV19	TRBD2	-	TRBJ2-3	CASSPAGWRADTQYF	TGTGCCAGTAGCCCAGCGGGATGGAGGGCAGATACGCAGTATTTT
TRBV11-3	-	-	TRBJ1-6	CASSLDYRGGSSYNSPLHF	TGTGCCAGCAGCTTAGATTATAGGGGCGGAAGCTCCTATAATTCACCCCTCCACTTT
TRBV27	-	-	TRBJ1-2	CTSSSSTNYGYTF	TGTACCAGCAGTAGTAGTACGAACTATGGCTACACCTTC
TRBV10-3	-	-	TRBJ1-1	CAISFNRDTEAFF	TGTGCCATCAGTTTTAACCGGGACACTGAAGCTTTCTTT
TRBV14	TRBD1	-	TRBJ1-2	CASSVQGAGGYTF	TGTGCCAGCAGCGTACAGGGGGCTGGGGGCTACACCTTC
TRBV7-9	-	once	TRBJ1-4	CASSFGRATNEKLFF	TGTGCCAGCAGCTTCGGCAGGGCAACTAATGAAAAACTGTTTTTT